This T cell receptor beta chain stems from a study of T cell responses to AZD1222 COVID-19 vaccine (dated by TCRdb to about 2021). Notes on the research overall: A total of over 230 trial participants underwent TCR sequencing, of whom about 200 received two doses of AZD1222 and about 25 received two doses of the MenACWY control vaccine. Trial participants were enrolled by age into subgroups of 18-55, 56-69 and 70-plus years, and around 150, 28 and 57 TCR-sequenced participants, respectively, were included in these subgroups.

The CDR3 regions of human TCRbeta chains were subjected to immunosequencing. Turning to the authors' computational methods: TCRs in the repertoires were compared against a reference library of SARS-CoV-2-specific TCRs that had been generated with the MIRA antigen-specificity platform. Breadth was defined as the fraction of unique TCRs that were SARS-CoV-2-associated. Depth was defined as the fraction of total T cells that were SARS-CoV-2-associated. Using the MIRA data, every spike-specific TCR was mapped to the spike region that the TCR reacted to and assigned to either a CD4 or a CD8 class. Log10-transformed breadth and depth values were compared by one-way ANOVA with Sidak's multiple comparisons tests. Imported from immuneACCESS, the table was reduced by TCRdb to in-frame sequences with V and J called. These copies leave out some clones; in studies compared against another copy, an unresolved V gene accounts for under half, and the cause of the remainder is not known. V, J and clone size reflect that table, while D and trimming were determined from the DNA. The sample table records 85,000 to 130,000 clones; more than 75% of these occur just once. The ten largest clones capture over 3% of the sample.

What the study reported, not specific to this receptor: Conclusions about previously exposed vaccinees are limited, since just 6 or 7 AZD1222 recipients were seropositive for SARS-CoV-2 at baseline. After two AZD1222 doses, both the breadth and the depth of spike-specific TCRs were significantly higher than at day 0 and than in MenACWY recipients. In the small 56-69-year group, the increase in depth fell short of significance, most likely because of low power. Most participants were white British and females outnumbered males, and the authors suggested that clonal diversity may have been underestimated. Nearly half of unique spike-specific TCRs reportedly recognized epitopes outside regions mutated in the B.1.351 and B.1.1.7 variants. No day 14 peak-response samples were available, so repertoires were characterized only after the peak T cell response. Vaccine-associated CD4 TCRs spanned the whole spike protein, with dominant responses in regions 160-218 and 743-854.

The time point label here, explained by the study, means: about 28 days (+/-7) after the second vaccine dose. The treatment or condition tag for this specimen amounts to: meningococcal conjugate vaccine given as trial control. Vaccinee samples came from UK trials COV001 and COV002, including a single-blind randomized controlled phase 2/3 trial of AZD1222 (ChAdOx1 nCoV-19) in healthy adults. Trial participant PBMC samples were collected at day 0 and day 28 after the second dose for TCRbeta chain sequencing. V and J are truncated by 0 bases and 5 bases respectively, leaving an intervening sequence of 6 bases. Including cysteine and phenylalanine, the CDR3 has 13 amino acids. The only DNA kept is the CDR3, 39 bases in frame from the first base. As encoded in the germline V gene, CDR1 is KGHSH while CDR2 is LQKENI. Points on this clone: The target of this receptor is not known. Qualities for individual bases were not recorded, and no much larger clone is one base off.

This clonotype was sampled from an adult who received the MenACWY meningococcal vaccine as a control. The chain was built from TRBV18 and TRBJ2-3; there is no confident call for the D gene. The sequences come from peripheral blood, collected 28 days after the second dose of the MenACWY control vaccine. The encoded CDR3 is CASSPPIRDTQYF. The DNA reads TGTGCCAGCTCACCACCGATTAGAGATACGCAGTATTTT.